This is a list of T cell receptor beta chains from one sample in a study of T cell responses to AZD1222 COVID-19 vaccine. Generated by immunoSEQ multiplex PCR, the TCRdb table keeps only in-frame clones and is missing some. The table shows 150,000 to 200,000 clones, with around 94% occurring only once. This specimen consisted of peripheral blood, obtained on day 0 of AZD1222 vaccination. The receptors derive from an adult in good health. The CDR3 runs from the conserved cysteine through the conserved F or W. A D gene is named only where the DNA matches it firmly. Expanded clones are given a class, and other clones once, few, many or no size at all.

v_gene: TRBV15
j_gene: TRBJ2-5
len: 16
d_gene: TRBD2
abundance: NA
CDR3aa: CATSSPTGTREETQYF
CDR3nt: TGTGCCACCAGCAGTCCTACCGGGACTAGAGAAGAGACCCAGTACTTC

v_gene: TRBV24-1
j_gene: TRBJ2-2
len: 17
d_gene: NA
abundance: once
CDR3aa: CATSDTRGTNNTGELFF
CDR3nt: TGTGCCACCAGTGATACCCGCGGGACAAACAACACCGGGGAGCTGTTTTTT

v_gene: TRBV5-1
j_gene: TRBJ2-2
len: 14
d_gene: NA
abundance: NA
CDR3aa: CASSSVIGGGELFF
CDR3nt: TGCGCCAGCAGCTCGGTTATCGGTGGCGGGGAGCTGTTTTTT

v_gene: TRBV5-6
j_gene: TRBJ1-1
len: 12
d_gene: NA
abundance: NA
CDR3aa: CASRGVETEAFF
CDR3nt: TGTGCCAGCAGGGGGGTAGAAACTGAAGCTTTCTTT

v_gene: TRBV19
j_gene: TRBJ1-2
len: 16
d_gene: NA
abundance: NA
CDR3aa: CASSIGTRSRGSGYTF
CDR3nt: TGTGCCAGTAGTATAGGAACCCGCAGCCGAGGAAGTGGCTACACCTTC

v_gene: TRBV7-9
j_gene: TRBJ1-1
len: 14
d_gene: NA
abundance: NA
CDR3aa: CASSADLTNTEAFF
CDR3nt: TGTGCCAGCAGCGCGGACCTGACGAACACTGAAGCTTTCTTT

v_gene: TRBV7-2
j_gene: TRBJ1-3
len: 16
d_gene: NA
abundance: NA
CDR3aa: CASSFTAPSSGNTIYF
CDR3nt: TGTGCCAGCAGCTTTACGGCCCCTTCCTCTGGAAACACCATATATTTT

v_gene: TRBV24-1
j_gene: TRBJ2-2
len: 14
d_gene: NA
abundance: NA
CDR3aa: CATSERLVAGELFF
CDR3nt: TGTGCCACCAGTGAACGACTAGTGGCCGGGGAGCTGTTTTTT

v_gene: TRBV5-4
j_gene: TRBJ2-1
len: 15
d_gene: NA
abundance: NA
CDR3aa: CASSPHYGRVNEQFF
CDR3nt: TGTGCCAGCAGCCCTCATTATGGCAGGGTCAATGAGCAGTTCTTC

v_gene: TRBV5-1
j_gene: TRBJ2-6
len: 16
d_gene: NA
abundance: NA
CDR3aa: CASSLETGSGANVLTF
CDR3nt: TGCGCCAGCAGCTTGGAAACAGGGAGCGGGGCCAACGTCCTGACTTTC

v_gene: TRBV24-1
j_gene: TRBJ2-5
len: 13
d_gene: NA
abundance: NA
CDR3aa: CAEGRGLQETQYF
CDR3nt: TGTGCCGAAGGACGGGGACTCCAAGAGACCCAGTACTTC

v_gene: TRBV28
j_gene: TRBJ1-3
len: 13
d_gene: NA
abundance: NA
CDR3aa: CASSRGYGNTIYF
CDR3nt: TGTGCCAGCAGCCGGGGTTATGGAAACACCATATATTTT

v_gene: TRBV6-1
j_gene: TRBJ1-4
len: 11
d_gene: NA
abundance: NA
CDR3aa: CASNENFQLFF
CDR3nt: TGTGCCAGCAATGAAAATTTTCAACTGTTTTTT